This T cell receptor beta chain was recorded in a study of T cell responses to AZD1222 COVID-19 vaccine (TCRdb year 2021). About the investigation overall: TCR sequencing covered some 250 trial participants: around 210 given two doses of AZD1222 and approximately 25 given two doses of MenACWY control vaccine. Trial participants were enrolled by age into 18-55, 56-69 and 70-plus year subgroups, with around 150, 28 and 57 TCR-sequenced participants respectively. The research as a whole found: After two AZD1222 doses, spike-specific TCR breadth and depth were significantly higher than at day 0 and than in MenACWY recipients. No day 14 peak-response samples were available, so repertoires were characterized only after the peak T cell response. Only five to seven AZD1222 recipients were SARS-CoV-2 seropositive at baseline, limiting conclusions about previously exposed vaccinees. Participants were mostly white British and included more females than males, and it was suggested by the authors that clonal diversity may have been underestimated. Reportedly, almost half of the unique spike-specific TCRs recognized epitopes lying outside the regions that are mutated in the B.1.351 and B.1.1.7 variants. The whole spike protein was spanned by vaccine-associated CD4 TCRs, and dominant responses were seen in regions 160-218 and 743-854. The 56-69-year group was small, and its depth increase did not reach significance, likely because of low power.

Worth noting for this clone: Its antigen remains unidentified. No quality values exist for individual bases; no much larger clone is one base distant.

The time point label for this specimen denotes: about 28 days (+/-7) after the second vaccine dose. AZD1222 recipients whose second dose came at about 4 weeks and those whose second dose came at about 12 weeks were combined into one group, since spike-specific TCR depth and breadth did not differ between the two schedules. Vaccinee samples were obtained from the UK trials COV001 and COV002, which included a single-blind randomized controlled phase 2/3 trial of AZD1222 (ChAdOx1 nCoV-19) in healthy adults. For TCRbeta chain sequencing, PBMC samples from trial participants were taken at day 0 and at day 28 after the second dose. The CDR3 regions of human TCRbeta chains were subjected to immunosequencing. The authors' analysis ran thus. Repertoire TCRs were checked for matches against a reference library of SARS-CoV-2-specific TCRs that had been generated using the MIRA antigen-specificity platform. Breadth was defined as the fraction of unique TCRs that were SARS-CoV-2-associated, and depth was defined as the fraction of total T cells that were SARS-CoV-2-associated. Using the MIRA data, each spike-specific TCR was mapped to the spike region that the TCR reacts to and placed in a CD4 or CD8 class. Log10-transformed breadth and depth values were compared by one-way ANOVA with Sidak's multiple comparisons tests. As stored in TCRdb, this immuneACCESS dataset retains in-frame rearrangements with V and J assigned. A fraction of the clones does not appear; measured against another copy, unresolved V genes explain less than half of the discrepancy, and the remainder lacks a known reason. V and J calls and clone size are those listed in that table; D and trimming were worked out from the DNA. For this sample there are about 45,000 clones; around 90% appear just once. Clones ranked in the top ten supply 1% to 1.3% of the sample.

Taken from cysteine to phenylalanine, the CDR3 has 12 residues. Solely the CDR3 DNA is kept, with 36 bases framed from the first base. V sheds 3 bases and J sheds 10 bases, leaving 9 bases between their ends. CDR1 KGHSH and CDR2 LQKENI were looked up in the germline V gene. Recombination joined TRBV18 with TRBJ1-4, with the D gene not confidently named. The sequence was obtained from an adult who received the AZD1222 COVID-19 vaccine. The material sequenced was peripheral blood, taken 28 days after the second AZD1222 dose. The CDR3 protein sequence reads: CASSPPGRKLFF. Here is the DNA: TGTGCCAGCTCACCCCCGGGCAGAAAACTGTTTTTT.